Following are 17 T cell receptor beta chains from one sample sequenced in a study of T cells after somatic rescue of genetic block. This table comes from immunoSEQ multiplex PCR, and its TCRdb copy is limited to in-frame clones, with some not included. The repertoire has 110,000 or so clones, about 93% of them found once; the top ten carry around 1.5%. The specimen sequenced was peripheral blood mononuclear cells (PBMCs). These receptors were obtained from a young woman.

The table lists this clone with a count of one. V and J are TRBV5-1 and TRBJ1-2; TRBD1 aligns across 9 bases. Germline values: CDR1 SGHRS, CDR2 YFSETQ. The V and J ends lost 5 bases and 7 bases, in that order; junction bases with no gene match: 9. The length of the CDR3 is 14 residues. The DNA for the CDR3 is TGCGCCAGCAGGCCCACAGGGGGCGGTGGTGGCTACACCTTC. Its translation is CASRPTGGGGGYTF.

V is TRBV7-2 and J is TRBJ2-3, with D unclear. V was pared by 5 bases and J by 5 bases, with 14 bases between. CDR3 size: 14 residues. Germline V lookup: CDR1 SGHTA, CDR2 FQGNSA. The CDR3: CASSPRTQGDTQYF. CDR3 sequence (DNA): TGTGCCAGCAGCCCTCGGACCCAAGGAGATACGCAGTATTTT.

The V and J genes are TRBV14 and TRBJ2-7; 9 bases are a match to TRBD1. The CDR3 length is 14 residues. The ends lost 4 bases at V and 7 bases at J; junction bases unmatched: 8. Germline V gene sequence: CDR1 SGHDN, CDR2 FVKESK. CDR3 in amino acids: CASSRDRAIREQYF. As DNA, the CDR3 is TGTGCCAGCAGCCGGGACAGGGCCATTCGGGAGCAGTACTTC. The full variable domain, with the rest looked up from reference TRBV14 and TRBJ2-7, is EAGVTQFPSHSVIEKGQTVTLRCDPISGHDNLYWYRRVMGKEIKFLLHFVKESKQDESGMPNNRFLAERTGGTYSTLKVQPAELEDSGVYFCASSRDRAIREQYFGPGTRLTVT.

A single count supports this clone. This chain links TRBV10-3 with TRBJ2-3; D remains ambiguous. Trimming removed 0 bases from V and 2 bases from J, with 6 bases in between. The CDR3 is made up of 14 amino acids. The V gene's germline CDR1 is ENHRY and CDR2 SYGVKD. The CDR3 here is CAISESELTDTQYF. The CDR3 DNA follows: TGTGCCATCAGTGAGTCAGAGCTCACAGATACGCAGTATTTT.

The chain carries TRBV10-3 and TRBJ1-4, with TRBD1 matching 7 bases. The ends lost 0 bases at V and 8 bases at J; junction bases unmatched: 6. The CDR3 consists of 15 residues. Germline CDR1 is ENHRY and CDR2 is SYGVKD. CDR3 sequence reads: CAISESSGGREKLFF. The CDR3 DNA sequence: TGTGCCATCAGTGAGTCGTCAGGGGGAAGGGAAAAACTGTTTTTT.

This clone was recorded once. This chain connects TRBV4-3 to TRBJ2-3, with D unresolved. The ends were cut back, 4 bases at V and 7 bases at J, with 12 bases in the middle. Germline CDR1 and CDR2: LGHNA and YSLEER. There are 13 residues in the CDR3. The CDR3 nucleotides are TGCGCCAGCAGCCTCGGGCACGATAATACGCAGTATTTT. Encoded protein: CASSLGHDNTQYF.

This rearrangement joins TRBV19 to TRBJ2-3; D gene unclear. This CDR3 contains 15 residues. The germline V gene has CDR1 LNHDA and CDR2 SQIVND (reference sequence). The V and J ends lost 5 bases and 2 bases respectively, with 14 bases between them. The CDR3 protein is CASSVRQMATDTQYF. The CDR3 bases are TGTGCCAGTAGTGTTAGGCAAATGGCCACAGATACGCAGTATTTT.

The V gene is TRBV7-2, the J gene TRBJ2-5; D possibly corresponds to TRBD2 (6 bases). V was cut by 5 bases and J by 5 bases, with 21 bases left in between. CDR3 size: 16 residues. Germline-derived CDR1 and CDR2 are SGHTA and FQGNSA. The CDR3 protein is CASSLQPGGFQETQYF. CDR3 bases: TGTGCCAGCAGCCTTCAACCCGGGGGATTTCAGGAGACCCAGTACTTC.

The chain recombines TRBV6-1 with TRBJ2-1, with TRBD1 matching 7 bases. The ends lost 4 bases at V and 0 bases at J; junction bases unmatched: 9. Germline V gives CDR1 MNHNS, CDR2 SASEGT. This CDR3 contains 17 residues. The CDR3 sequence is CASSALLTGVSYNEQFF. CDR3 bases: TGTGCCAGCAGTGCCCTCTTAACAGGGGTCTCCTACAATGAGCAGTTCTTC.

The rearrangement joins TRBV5-6 to TRBJ2-2; 8 nucleotides align to TRBD2. Trimming cost V 4 bases and J 4 bases; bases outside gene matches: 9. The CDR3 spans 16 residues. CDR1 and CDR2 from the germline V gene are SGHDT and YYEEEE. As DNA, the CDR3 is TGTGCCAGCAGCCTCTGGGGTAGCGGGATCACCGGGGAGCTGTTTTTT. Its translation: CASSLWGSGITGELFF.

The chain links TRBV23-1 to TRBJ2-4, with D uncertain. TRBV23-1 falls under the ORF class, with uncertain function. This CDR3 is built from 19 residues. The V and J ends lost 3 bases and 0 bases respectively, with 21 bases between them. The CDR3 protein is CASSHLGASHPLAKNIQYF. In DNA form, the CDR3 reads TGCGCCAGCAGTCACCTAGGCGCCAGCCATCCACTAGCCAAAAACATTCAGTACTTC.

The CDR3 sequence: CASSRPDSYEQYF. CDR3 sequence (DNA): TGTGCCAGCAGCCGCCCCGACTCCTACGAGCAGTACTTC. The rearrangement joins TRBV7-2 to TRBJ2-7; D gene ambiguous. The germline gives CDR1 SGHTA, CDR2 FQGNSA. CDR3 size: 13 residues. V was trimmed by 5 bases and J by 0 bases, leaving 8 bases between them.

The V call is TRBV19, the J call TRBJ2-7; TRBD1 matches at 9 bases. Germline V gene data show CDR1 as LNHDA and CDR2 as SQIVND (reference sequence). The CDR3 has 13 amino acids. The trim removed 5 bases at V and 6 bases at J, leaving 5 bases unmatched. The CDR3 sequence is CASSATGGGEQYF. The CDR3, as DNA: TGTGCCAGTAGTGCCACAGGGGGCGGCGAGCAGTACTTC. Based on the CDR3 plus reference TRBV19 and TRBJ2-7, the full variable domain is DGGITQSPKYLFRKEGQNVTLSCEQNLNHDAMYWYRQDPGQGLRLIYYSQIVNDFQKGDIAEGYSVSREKKESFPLTVTSAQKNPTAFYLCASSATGGGEQYFGPGTRLTVT.

This chain links TRBV5-6 with TRBJ1-6; no reliable D call. The V gene lost 4 bases and the J gene lost 8 bases, with 16 bases spanning the gap. The length of the CDR3 is 15 residues. Germline V lookup: CDR1 SGHDT, CDR2 YYEEEE. The CDR3 here is CASSGGIQDYSPLHF. CDR3 in DNA: TGTGCCAGCAGCGGCGGTATCCAGGATTATTCACCCCTCCACTTT. The variable domain in full, completed from reference TRBV5-6 and TRBJ1-6, reads DAGVTQSPTHLIKTRGQQVTLRCSPKSGHDTVSWYQQALGQGPQFIFQYYEEEERQRGNFPDRFSGHQFPNYSSELNVNALLLGDSALYLCASSGGIQDYSPLHFGNGTRLTVT.

This clone was found once. The chain joins TRBV6-1 to TRBJ1-5; the D gene is possibly TRBD1 (5 bases). CDR3 length: 16 residues. V was pared by 1 base and J by 5 bases, with 15 bases between. Germline CDR1 reads MNHNS; CDR2 reads SASEGT. CDR3 loop: CASSEGPGQGYQPQHF. The CDR3 bases are TGTGCCAGCAGTGAAGGCCCGGGGCAGGGCTATCAGCCCCAGCATTTT.

CDR3 nucleotides: TGTGCCAGCAGTGAAGCCCCGACAGGGCTAGCCAAAAACATTCAGTACTTC. Protein product: CASSEAPTGLAKNIQYF. The V and J genes are TRBV25-1 and TRBJ2-4; TRBD1 aligns across 7 bases. Germline CDR1 is MGHDK and CDR2 is SYGVNS. The V gene end was trimmed by 2 bases and the J gene end by 0 bases; junction bases not matched to a gene: 7. The CDR3 is made up of 17 amino acids.

The J gene is TRBJ1-5, the V gene TRBV5-1, with 7 bases fitting TRBD1. V trimming: 4 bases; J trimming: 3 bases; junction bases outside the gene matches: 7. Germline-derived CDR1 and CDR2 are SGHRS and YFSETQ. The CDR3 runs 15 residues. In DNA, the CDR3 is TGCGCCAGCAGCCCGCGGACAGGCCACAATCAGCCCCAGCATTTT. It yields the protein CASSPRTGHNQPQHF.